This T cell receptor beta chain stems from a study of T cell repertoires in cytomegalovirus infection. Turning to the study itself: CMV epitopes used comprised recently identified HLA-C-restricted ones and well-studied HLA-B-restricted ones. Both a matching HLA type and CMV infection were indicated by public TCR beta signatures.

Trimming left V 1 base short and J 3 bases short, with 9 bases between. Germline-derived CDR1 and CDR2 are LNHDA and SQIVND (reference sequence). The CDR3 has 14 residues. This clonotype showed up just once. Its matching antigen is unknown. From the reads, TCRdb called clonotypes with MiXCR, one entry per CDR3 protein. The data show approximately 270,000 distinct CDR3 sequences, approximately 22% seen once. Study-level results: Summed public TCR beta family frequency identified CMV carriers bearing the relevant HLA. The response measured ex vivo was dominated by TCR beta clonotypes (HLA-C-restricted and CMV-specific).

This sequence was found in a human donor in good health (CMV status not recorded). Some clones in this sample may be carry-over from other donors' samples. This specimen consisted of cultured PBMCs, obtained from culture after CMV antigen stimulation. The chain links TRBV19 to TRBJ1-1; no reliable D call. The CDR3 is CASSIGSAYTEAFF. Written as DNA, the CDR3 is TGTGCCAGTAGTATAGGATCGGCATACACTGAAGCTTTCTTT.